This T cell receptor beta chain emerged from a study of blood T cell repertoires in COVID-19. About the study: COVID-19 samples from acute and convalescent phases originated in the United States, Italy and Spain. Sources were T cells, B-cell-depleted T cells, or PBMCs; the material itself was cDNA or gDNA.

Authors' processing steps: By means of reference gene primer amplification, nucleated cell counts were estimated. Sequencing used immunoSEQ multiplex PCR; TCRdb keeps in-frame clones, though not all of them. The DNA gave D and trimming, while V, J and clone size come from that table. The data hold some 400,000 clones, with roughly 86% observed a single time. The specimen sequenced was peripheral blood. This TCR came from a human donor with acute or convalescent COVID-19. The donor label of this sample is uncertain.

The chain's CDR3 is CAWSEQRNQPQHF. CDR3 nucleotides: TGTGCCTGGAGCGAACAGCGCAATCAGCCCCAGCATTTT. The rearrangement joins TRBV30 to TRBJ1-5, with no clear D. The CDR3 loop spans 13 amino acids. Germline CDR1 and CDR2: GTSNPN and SVGIG (reference sequence). The V and J ends lost 3 bases and 2 bases respectively, with 8 bases between them. Complete variable domain (other parts from reference TRBV30 and TRBJ1-5): SQTIHQWPATLVQPVGSPLSLECTVEGTSNPNLYWYRQAAGRGLQLLFYSVGIGQISSEVPQNLSASRPQDRQFILSSKKLLLSDSGFYLCAWSEQRNQPQHFGDGTRLSIL.